This T cell receptor (beta chain) emerged from a study of T cell responses to AZD1222 COVID-19 vaccine. General observations from the study: Donors were chiefly white British, with a greater number of females, and clonal diversity was perhaps underestimated.

Method: immunoSEQ multiplex PCR; TCRdb's copy keeps in-frame clones and lacks some. The sample yields around 100,000 clones, roughly 85% seen once. It was second doses at about 4 or about 12 weeks that were pooled. A remark on this clone: Its antigen is currently unknown.

This clonotype originated in an adult who received the AZD1222 COVID-19 vaccine. Sample: peripheral blood, taken 28 days after the second AZD1222 dose.

The CDR3 loop is CASRGRGRISTDTQYF. The CDR3 region has the DNA TGTGCCAGCAGGGGCAGGGGAAGGATCAGCACAGATACGCAGTATTTT. The chain employs TRBV28 and TRBJ2-3; tentatively, D is TRBD1 (6 bases). Trimming cost V 6 bases and J 0 bases, with 16 bases left between them. This CDR3 has 16 amino acids. Germline V gene lookup returns CDR1 MDHEN and CDR2 SYDVKM.